Described below is a single T cell receptor (beta chain) sequence and its context. This sample is part of a study of blood T cell repertoires in COVID-19. On the study more broadly: Spain, Italy and the United States supplied samples that represented acute and convalescent COVID-19. In each case, the material was cDNA or gDNA derived from T cells, B-cell-depleted T cells, or PBMCs.

In the authors' methods: Estimated nucleated cell counts came from reference gene primer amplification. The protocol was immunoSEQ multiplex PCR, while the TCRdb copy is restricted to in-frame clones and leaves out a portion. Clonal size and the V and J genes are those of that table, whereas D and trimming came from the DNA. The sample lists about 310,000 clones; around 90% were seen once. The origin of this receptor is a man aged 45-65 years with active or convalescent COVID-19. The sequenced material came from peripheral blood.

This chain's CDR3 is CASSRGGWTTHGYTF. The CDR3 DNA sequence: TGTGCCAGCAGTCGGGGGGGTTGGACAACCCATGGCTACACCTTC. The chain is built from TRBV6-5 and TRBJ1-2, with D possibly being TRBD1 (5 bases). The CDR3 has 15 residues. V was trimmed by 5 bases and J by 6 bases, leaving 19 bases between them. Germline lookup yields CDR1 MNHEY and CDR2 SVGAGI.